The 22 T cell receptor beta chains given below trace back to one sample, sequenced in a study of identical twins. TCRdb re-analysed the 5' RACE reads in MiXCR, keeping a single row per CDR3 protein. The data hold a few hundred thousand distinct CDR3 sequences, with 9% to 10% observed a single time. Sequencing input: naive T cells sorted from blood. These receptors all come from a woman in her forties or fifties in good health.

This clonotype occurred a few times. This chain links TRBV9 with TRBJ1-4; TRBD1 is a possible D gene (5 bases). The CDR3 consists of 14 residues. Deletions cut 4 bases from V and 4 bases from J, with 11 bases between. Per the germline V gene, CDR1 is SGDLS and CDR2 is YYNGEE. The CDR3 here is CASSPHGGNEKLFF. CDR3 nucleotide sequence: TGTGCCAGCAGCCCCCATGGGGGTAATGAAAAACTGTTTTTT. The variable domain in full, with the rest retrieved from reference TRBV9 and TRBJ1-4, is DSGVTQTPKHLITATGQRVTLRCSPRSGDLSVYWYQQSLDQGLQFLIQYYNGEERAKGNILERFSAQQFPDLHSELNLSSLELGDSALYFCASSPHGGNEKLFFGSGTQLSVL.

This clonotype was detected a few times. The rearrangement links TRBV29-1 to TRBJ1-1; perhaps TRBD1 as D (6 bases). V shed 5 bases and J shed 0 bases, with 10 bases lying between them. Germline assignment: CDR1 SQVTM and CDR2 ANQGSEA. CDR3 length: 13 residues. CDR3 amino acids: CSVIRQVNTEAFF. The CDR3 DNA reads TGCAGCGTTATACGACAGGTGAACACTGAAGCTTTCTTT.

In its sample, this clonotype was seen a few times. The chain has TRBV20-1 and TRBJ2-3, with D possibly being TRBD2 (5 bases). V was trimmed by 1 base and J by 6 bases, leaving 11 bases between them. The V gene's germline CDR1 is DFQATT and CDR2 SNEGSKA (reference sequence). CDR3 length equals 13 residues. The CDR3 bases are TGCAGTGCTAGAGTAAGACTAACTGATACGCAGTATTTT. It codes for CSARVRLTDTQYF.

This clonotype was found many times. This chain uses TRBV5-1 with TRBJ2-7, with 7 bases lining up with TRBD2. V dropped 6 bases and J dropped 5; count of bases not matched to a gene: 2. Germline values: CDR1 SGHRS, CDR2 YFSETQ. CDR3 length: 11 amino acids. The CDR3: CASTRENEQYF. The DNA for the CDR3 is TGCGCCAGCACGCGGGAGAACGAGCAGTACTTC. Together with reference TRBV5-1 and TRBJ2-7, the CDR3 gives the full variable domain: KAGVTQTPRYLIKTRGQQVTLSCSPISGHRSVSWYQQTPGQGLQFLFEYFSETQRNKGNFPGRFSGRQFSNSRSEMNVSTLELGDSALYLCASTRENEQYFGPGTRLTVT.

This clonotype was found a few times. The chain recombines TRBV20-1 with TRBJ1-2; tentative D call: TRBD1 (5 bases). Trimming left V 7 bases short and J 5 bases short, with 23 bases between. The CDR3 contains 15 residues. The germline gives CDR1 DFQATT, CDR2 SNEGSKA (reference sequence). The CDR3 here is CSVPVSGTDIYGYTF. The CDR3 DNA reads as TGCAGTGTCCCTGTCTCGGGGACGGATATATATGGCTACACCTTC.

This clonotype was recorded many times. This rearrangement joins TRBV4-2 to TRBJ2-1; 8 bases fit TRBD1. This CDR3 has 16 residues. J gave up 4 bases and V 1 base, and 6 bases lay outside the gene matches. Germline CDR1 LGHNA, CDR2 YNFKEQ. CDR3 protein: CASSQGRDRSYNEQFF. DNA of the CDR3: TGTGCCAGCAGCCAAGGCCGGGACAGGTCGTACAATGAGCAGTTCTTC.

The table lists this clonotype with many counts. The J gene is TRBJ2-3, the V gene TRBV12-3 or TRBV12-4; D unclear. V was cut by 6 bases and J by 5 bases, with 6 bases left in between. CDR3 size: 11 residues. The CDR3: CASRKGDTQYF. The CDR3, as DNA: TGTGCCAGCAGGAAGGGAGATACGCAGTATTTT.

The V call is TRBV7-2, the J call TRBJ2-3; 8 bases are shared with TRBD2. Trimming took 7 bases from V and 2 from J; bases not matched to a gene: 5. The CDR3 length is 14 residues. Germline V gene sequence: CDR1 SGHTA, CDR2 FQGNSA. The CDR3 DNA follows: TGTGCCAGCAACAGCGGGAGACCCACAGATACGCAGTATTTT. Amino acid sequence: CASNSGRPTDTQYF.

This rearrangement joins TRBV15 to TRBJ1-1; D is unclear. The CDR3 consists of 14 residues. Germline CDR1 reads LNHNV; CDR2 reads YYDKDF (reference sequence). Trimming shortened V by 3 bases and J by 10 bases, and 18 bases separated the two germline ends. The CDR3 sequence is CATSRDHGVDSAFF. CDR3 coding DNA: TGTGCCACCAGCAGGGACCACGGGGTGGATTCAGCTTTCTTT.

This clonotype was observed a few times. The rearrangement joins TRBV29-1 to TRBJ1-1; unclear D gene. Germline values: CDR1 SQVTM, CDR2 ANQGSEA. The CDR3 covers 11 residues. Trimming removed 4 bases at V and 8 bases at J, with 11 bases between. CDR3 bases: TGCAGCGTTGCTTTCGGACGAGAAGCTTTCTTT. Translation gives CSVAFGREAFF. The complete variable domain, with remaining parts taken from reference TRBV29-1 and TRBJ1-1, reads SAVISQKPSRDICQRGTSLTIQCQVDSQVTMMFWYRQQPGQSLTLIATANQGSEATYESGFVIDKFPISRPNLTFSTLTVSNMSPEDSSIYLCSVAFGREAFFGQGTRLTVV.

The chain carries TRBV5-6 and TRBJ2-5; no definite D call. The CDR3 contains 14 residues. From germline, CDR1 is SGHDT and CDR2 YYEEEE. V was pared by 2 bases and J by 1 base, with 9 bases between. The chain's CDR3 is CASSFFGAQETQYF. CDR3 bases: TGTGCCAGCAGCTTTTTCGGTGCCCAAGAGACCCAGTACTTC.

The chain couples TRBV20-1 to TRBJ1-1; the D is unclear. Germline V gene lookup returns CDR1 DFQATT and CDR2 SNEGSKA (reference sequence). Trimming shortened V by 7 bases and J by 1 base, and 16 bases separated the two germline ends. This CDR3 has 14 amino acids. CDR3 nucleotide sequence: TGCAGTGGCCAGGTGGTTCTGAAGAACACTGAAGCTTTCTTT. It yields the protein CSGQVVLKNTEAFF.

This clonotype showed up just a few times. The chain combines TRBV12-3 or TRBV12-4 with TRBJ2-3, with D perhaps assigned TRBD1 or TRBD2 (6 bases each). Trimming removed 5 bases at V and 3 bases at J, with 21 bases between. The CDR3 has 17 residues. The CDR3, as DNA: TGTGCCAGCAGTCTCCTCCTCGGGGGCGCGGTAACAGATACGCAGTATTTT. Translation gives CASSLLLGGAVTDTQYF.

The rearrangement uses TRBV24-1 and TRBJ2-1; a weak D match, TRBD1 (7 bases). The germline V and J ends were trimmed by 2 bases and 9 bases, with 19 bases remaining between them. The CDR3 has 16 amino acids. CDR1 and CDR2 from the germline V gene are KGHDR and SFDVKD. The CDR3 sequence is CATSDSYRGGKSEQFF. The CDR3 DNA reads as TGTGCCACCAGTGATTCATACAGGGGAGGTAAATCTGAGCAGTTCTTC.

A remark on this clonotype: A much more abundant neighbour one base away suggests this may be a read error. V and J are TRBV7-8 and TRBJ2-1; 9 nucleotides line up with TRBD2. The CDR3 totals 20 residues. With V trimmed by 0 bases and J by 6 bases, 18 bases remained unmatched. Germline V gene lookup returns CDR1 SGHVS and CDR2 FQNEAQ. The CDR3 protein is CASSLAVLAHSGSWGNEQFF. The CDR3 DNA reads TGTGCCAGCAGCTTAGCGGTTCTTGCCCATAGCGGGAGTTGGGGCAATGAGCAGTTCTTC.

This clonotype has more than one count but fewer than ten. This chain connects TRBV20-1 to TRBJ2-1, with 10 bases matching TRBD2. The CDR3 extends over 15 amino acids. Germline V gene lookup returns CDR1 DFQATT and CDR2 SNEGSKA (reference sequence). With V trimmed by 1 base and J by 3 bases, 3 bases remained unmatched. The CDR3 DNA is TGCAGTGCTAGAGCCCTAGCGGGAGACTACAATGAGCAGTTCTTC. Amino acid sequence: CSARALAGDYNEQFF.

This clonotype was seen a handful of times. The V and J genes are TRBV5-1 and TRBJ2-2, with 7 bases identical to TRBD2. CDR3 size: 15 residues. V lost 4 bases and J lost 6; bases outside the gene matches: 9. The germline V gene encodes CDR1 SGHRS and CDR2 YFSETQ. CDR3 in amino acids: CASSMTSPNAGELFF. CDR3 bases: TGCGCCAGCAGCATGACTAGCCCTAACGCCGGGGAGCTGTTTTTT.

This clonotype was seen ten or more times. The chain carries TRBV12-3 or TRBV12-4 and TRBJ2-2; D perhaps matches TRBD1 (6 bases). Trimming took off 6 bases at V and 5 bases at J, with 13 bases between the two ends. The CDR3 consists of 14 residues. This CDR3 is CASSPGQMTGELFF. For the CDR3, the DNA is TGTGCCAGCAGCCCTGGACAGATGACCGGGGAGCTGTTTTTT.

This clonotype has a count of ten or more. The chain carries TRBV20-1 and TRBJ2-2; D uncertain. Germline CDR1 and CDR2: DFQATT and SNEGSKA (reference sequence). The germline V and J ends were trimmed by 5 bases and 0 bases, with 7 bases remaining between them. This CDR3 comprises 13 residues. CDR3 nucleotide sequence: TGCAGTGCTCCTCTATCGAACACCGGGGAGCTGTTTTTT. It encodes CSAPLSNTGELFF.

The sample holds a few counts of this clonotype. This chain joins TRBV6-5 and TRBJ1-2; D is perhaps TRBD1 (6 bases). V shed 8 bases and J shed 4 bases, with 17 bases lying between them. The CDR3 has 14 amino acids. Germline assignment: CDR1 MNHEY and CDR2 SVGAGI. The CDR3 DNA sequence: TGTGCCAGCCGGCCTTTAGGGACACCCTATGGCTACACCTTC. This gives the protein CASRPLGTPYGYTF.

This clonotype appeared many times. The genes are TRBV5-1 and TRBJ2-2; 9 bases agree with TRBD1. This CDR3 is 17 amino acids long. Losses at the gene ends were 4 bases for V and 1 base for J; bases not matched to a gene: 8. Germline CDR1 SGHRS, CDR2 YFSETQ. CDR3 amino acids: CASSRLVTGGNTGELFF. CDR3 sequence (DNA): TGCGCCAGCAGCCGTCTCGTGACAGGGGGGAACACCGGGGAGCTGTTTTTT.

The gene calls are TRBV7-9 and TRBJ2-5; weak D call: TRBD1 (7 bases). The CDR3 extends over 14 amino acids. The V end lost 5 bases, the J end lost 5 bases, and 15 bases lay between the germline ends. Germline assignment: CDR1 SEHNR and CDR2 FQNEAQ (reference sequence). The CDR3 loop reads CASSRYRGGETQYF. The CDR3 bases are TGTGCCAGCAGCCGTTACAGGGGAGGCGAGACCCAGTACTTC.